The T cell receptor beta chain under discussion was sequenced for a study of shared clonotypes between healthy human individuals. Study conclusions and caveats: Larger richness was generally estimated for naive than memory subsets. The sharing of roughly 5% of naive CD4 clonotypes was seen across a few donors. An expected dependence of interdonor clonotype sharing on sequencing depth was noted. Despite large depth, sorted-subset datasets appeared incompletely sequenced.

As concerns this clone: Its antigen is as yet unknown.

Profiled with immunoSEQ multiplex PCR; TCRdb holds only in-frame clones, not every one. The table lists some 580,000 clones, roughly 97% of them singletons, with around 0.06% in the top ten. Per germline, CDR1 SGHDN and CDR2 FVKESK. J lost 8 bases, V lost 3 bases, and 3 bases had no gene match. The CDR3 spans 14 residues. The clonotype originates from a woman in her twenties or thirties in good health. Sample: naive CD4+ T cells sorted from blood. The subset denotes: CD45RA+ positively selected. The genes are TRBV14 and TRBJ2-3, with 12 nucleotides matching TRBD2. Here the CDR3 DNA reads TGTGCCAGCAGCCAGGGACTAGCGGGTACTACGCAGTATTTT. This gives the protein CASSQGLAGTTQYF.